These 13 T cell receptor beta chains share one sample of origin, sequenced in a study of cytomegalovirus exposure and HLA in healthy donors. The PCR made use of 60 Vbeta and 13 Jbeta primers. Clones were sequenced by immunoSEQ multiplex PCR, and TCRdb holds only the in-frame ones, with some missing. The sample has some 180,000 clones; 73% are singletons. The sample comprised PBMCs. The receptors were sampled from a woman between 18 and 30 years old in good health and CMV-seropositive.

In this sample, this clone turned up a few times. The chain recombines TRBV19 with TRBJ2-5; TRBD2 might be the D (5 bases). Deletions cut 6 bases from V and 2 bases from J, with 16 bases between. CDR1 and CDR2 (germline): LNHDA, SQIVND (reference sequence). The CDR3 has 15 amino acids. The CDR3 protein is CASSPKTLDQETQYF. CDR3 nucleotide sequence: TGTGCCAGTAGCCCCAAAACACTAGATCAAGAGACCCAGTACTTC.

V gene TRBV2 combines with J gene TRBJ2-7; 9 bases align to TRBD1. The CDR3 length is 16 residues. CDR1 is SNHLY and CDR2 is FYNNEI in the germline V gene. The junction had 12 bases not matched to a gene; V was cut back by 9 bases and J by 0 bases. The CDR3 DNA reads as TGTGCCAGAATAGCCGGGACAGGGACCCTCTCCTACGAGCAGTACTTC. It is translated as CARIAGTGTLSYEQYF.

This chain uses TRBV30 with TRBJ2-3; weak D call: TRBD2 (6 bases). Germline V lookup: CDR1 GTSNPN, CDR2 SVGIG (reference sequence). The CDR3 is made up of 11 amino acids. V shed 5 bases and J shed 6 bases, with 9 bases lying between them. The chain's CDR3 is CAWASGDTQYF. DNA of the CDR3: TGTGCCTGGGCGAGCGGGGATACGCAGTATTTT.

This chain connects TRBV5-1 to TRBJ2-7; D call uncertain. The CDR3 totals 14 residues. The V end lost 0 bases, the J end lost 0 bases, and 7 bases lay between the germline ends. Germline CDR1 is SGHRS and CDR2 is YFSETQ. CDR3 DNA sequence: TGCGCCAGCAGCTTGGGGCTGAACTCCTACGAGCAGTACTTC. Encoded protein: CASSLGLNSYEQYF.

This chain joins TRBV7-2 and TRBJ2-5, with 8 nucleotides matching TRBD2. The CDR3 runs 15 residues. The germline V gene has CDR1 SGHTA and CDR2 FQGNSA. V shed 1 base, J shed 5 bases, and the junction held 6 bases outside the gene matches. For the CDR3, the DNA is TGTGCCAGCAGCTTAGTAAGGAGCGGGGGCGAGACCCAGTACTTC. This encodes CASSLVRSGGETQYF.

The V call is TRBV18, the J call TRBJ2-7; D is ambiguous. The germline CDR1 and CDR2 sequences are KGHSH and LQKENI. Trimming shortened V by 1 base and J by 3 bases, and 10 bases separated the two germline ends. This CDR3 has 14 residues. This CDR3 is CASSPLSTVYEQYF. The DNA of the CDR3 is TGTGCCAGCTCACCACTGAGCACAGTCTACGAGCAGTACTTC. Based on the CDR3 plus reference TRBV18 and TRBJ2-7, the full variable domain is NAGVMQNPRHLVRRRGQEARLRCSPMKGHSHVYWYRQLPEEGLKFMVYLQKENIIDESGMPKERFSAEFPKEGPSILRIQQVVRGDSAAYFCASSPLSTVYEQYFGPGTRLTVT.

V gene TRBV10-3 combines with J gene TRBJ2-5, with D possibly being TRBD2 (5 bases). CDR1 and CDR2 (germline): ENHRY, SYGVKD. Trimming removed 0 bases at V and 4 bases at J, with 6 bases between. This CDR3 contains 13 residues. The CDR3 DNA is TGTGCCATCAGTGAGTCTGGGAGAGAGACCCAGTACTTC. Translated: CAISESGRETQYF.

The CDR3 here is CASSVEPVTSKNIQYF. The CDR3 DNA sequence: TGTGCCAGCAGCGTAGAACCCGTGACTAGCAAAAACATTCAGTACTTC. The chain recombines TRBV9 with TRBJ2-4; the D gene is possibly TRBD2 (6 bases). Looked up from germline, CDR1 is SGDLS and CDR2 is YYNGEE. This CDR3 is 16 amino acids long. V was shortened by 0 bases and J by 3 bases, with 13 bases between the two germline ends. The full variable domain, rest sourced from reference TRBV9 and TRBJ2-4, is DSGVTQTPKHLITATGQRVTLRCSPRSGDLSVYWYQQSLDQGLQFLIQYYNGEERAKGNILERFSAQQFPDLHSELNLSSLELGDSALYFCASSVEPVTSKNIQYFGAGTRLSVL.

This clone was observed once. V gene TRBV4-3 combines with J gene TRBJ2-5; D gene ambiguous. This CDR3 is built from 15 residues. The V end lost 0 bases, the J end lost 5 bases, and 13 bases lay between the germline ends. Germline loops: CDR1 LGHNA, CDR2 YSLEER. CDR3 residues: CASSQDQGVGETQYF. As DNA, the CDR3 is TGCGCCAGCAGCCAAGATCAAGGAGTTGGCGAGACCCAGTACTTC.

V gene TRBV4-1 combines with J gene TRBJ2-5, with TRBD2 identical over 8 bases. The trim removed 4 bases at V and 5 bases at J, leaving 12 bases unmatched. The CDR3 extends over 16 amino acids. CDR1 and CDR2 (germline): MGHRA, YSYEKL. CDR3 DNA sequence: TGCGCCAGCAGCCTTAACCCGGGGGGGGGCGCGGAGACCCAGTACTTC. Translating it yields CASSLNPGGGAETQYF.

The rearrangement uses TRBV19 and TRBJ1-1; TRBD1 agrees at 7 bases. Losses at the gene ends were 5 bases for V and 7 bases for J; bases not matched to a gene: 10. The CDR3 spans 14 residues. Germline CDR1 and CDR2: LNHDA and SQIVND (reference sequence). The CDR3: CASSGQGEFGEAFF. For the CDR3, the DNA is TGTGCCAGTAGTGGCCAGGGGGAGTTTGGTGAAGCTTTCTTT.

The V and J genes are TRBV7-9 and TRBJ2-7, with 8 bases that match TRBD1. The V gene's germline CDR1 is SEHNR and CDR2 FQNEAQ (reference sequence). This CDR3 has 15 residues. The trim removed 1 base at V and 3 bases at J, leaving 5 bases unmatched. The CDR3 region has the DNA TGTGCCAGCAGCTTAGGTACAGGGGGGTTCTACGAGCAGTACTTC. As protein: CASSLGTGGFYEQYF. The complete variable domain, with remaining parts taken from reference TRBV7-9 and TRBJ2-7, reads DTGVSQNPRHKITKRGQNVTFRCDPISEHNRLYWYRQTLGQGPEFLTYFQNEAQLEKSRLLSDRFSAERPKGSFSTLEIQRTEQGDSAMYLCASSLGTGGFYEQYFGPGTRLTVT.

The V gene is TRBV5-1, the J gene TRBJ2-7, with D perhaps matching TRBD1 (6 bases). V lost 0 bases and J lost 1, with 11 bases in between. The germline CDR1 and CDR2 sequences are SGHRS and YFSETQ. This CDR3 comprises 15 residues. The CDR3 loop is CASSLVTGPSYEQYF. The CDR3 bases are TGCGCCAGCAGCTTGGTGACAGGACCGTCCTACGAGCAGTACTTC. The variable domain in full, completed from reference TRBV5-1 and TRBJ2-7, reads KAGVTQTPRYLIKTRGQQVTLSCSPISGHRSVSWYQQTPGQGLQFLFEYFSETQRNKGNFPGRFSGRQFSNSRSEMNVSTLELGDSALYLCASSLVTGPSYEQYFGPGTRLTVT.